Sequencing of this TCR beta chain was carried out in a study of blood T cell repertoires in COVID-19. Background on the study: Collection of acute and convalescent COVID-19 samples took place in the United States, Italy and Spain. PBMCs, B-cell-depleted T cells, or T cells provided the cDNA or gDNA that made up the material.

Authors' data handling: Amplified reference gene primers provided the basis for estimating nucleated cell counts. Sequencing used immunoSEQ multiplex PCR; TCRdb keeps in-frame clones, though not all of them. Clone size and V and J calls were adopted from that table, with D and trimming inferred from the DNA. The table shows fewer than 120,000 clones, with 60% to 80% occurring only once. The germline V and J ends were trimmed by 2 bases and 6 bases, with 10 bases remaining between them. The CDR3 runs to 13 residues. Germline CDR1 MNHEY, CDR2 SVGEGT. The sample comprised peripheral blood. The chain uses TRBV6-2 or TRBV6-3 and TRBJ1-2, with D tentatively TRBD1 (6 bases). This TCR derives from a woman over 75 with active or convalescent COVID-19. The CDR3: CASSYGGGHGYTF. As DNA, the CDR3 is TGTGCCAGCAGTTACGGCGGGGGCCATGGCTACACCTTC.